One sample yielded the 6 T cell receptor beta chains listed below, sequenced in a study of blood T cells in healthy people across ages (dated by TCRdb to the mid-2010s). The library was obtained by 5' RACE. Sequencer: Illumina HiSeq 2500. A second PCR of about 6 to 11 cycles was performed with a sample-barcoded 5' primer and a J-beta primer mix. TCRdb reprocessed the public reads (quality trimming at Q25 with fastp, clone calling with MiXCR) and kept in-frame beta chains. Each CDR3 protein appears once, grouped with its most common genes and DNA. The sample table shows roughly 700,000 distinct CDR3 sequences, and more than 40% are seen once. Clones ranked in the top ten supply 30% to 35% of the sample. Sequencing was done on a sample of blood. The receptors were sampled from a woman between 55 and 75 years old in good health.

This chain uses TRBV5-4 with TRBJ2-1, with D tentatively TRBD1 or TRBD2 (5 bases each). Per germline, CDR1 SGHNT and CDR2 YYREEE (reference sequence). V was cut by 0 bases and J by 5 bases, with 15 bases left in between. This CDR3 spans 16 amino acids. The chain's CDR3 is CASSLAGTRTHNEQFF. In DNA form, the CDR3 reads TGTGCCAGCAGCTTGGCCGGGACCCGTACCCACAATGAGCAGTTCTTC.

The rearrangement joins TRBV7-2 to TRBJ2-7; the D gene is possibly TRBD1 (5 bases). Germline V gene data show CDR1 as SGHTA and CDR2 as FQGNSA. The CDR3 has 14 amino acids. V lost 1 base to trimming and J lost 1 base, with 8 bases between them. The CDR3 bases are TGTGCCAGCAGCTTAGGGAGACAGTCCTACGAGCAGTACTTC. This encodes CASSLGRQSYEQYF.

V is TRBV20-1 and J is TRBJ2-1; D possibly corresponds to TRBD2 (6 bases). V gave up 4 bases and J gave up 7 bases, with 17 bases separating them. The CDR3 is 14 residues long. Germline CDR1 is DFQATT and CDR2 is SNEGSKA (reference sequence). CDR3 nucleotides: TGCAGTGCTATCTCCGGGGAGGTAGGAAATGAGCAGTTCTTC. Translating it yields CSAISGEVGNEQFF.

The chain uses TRBV4-2 and TRBJ1-1; the D is unclear. Germline CDR1 reads LGHNA; CDR2 reads YNFKEQ. The CDR3 loop spans 15 amino acids. V was pared by 1 base and J by 1 base, with 10 bases between. Here the CDR3 reads CASSQGAPENTEAFF. CDR3 nucleotides: TGTGCCAGCAGCCAAGGCGCCCCAGAGAACACTGAAGCTTTCTTT.

The chain combines TRBV14 with TRBJ2-5; 11 positions match TRBD2. V dropped 1 base and J dropped 11; count of bases not matched to a gene: 9. CDR3 length: 15 residues. Germline CDR1 SGHDN, CDR2 FVKESK. The CDR3 spells CASSQATSGSFKQYF. DNA of the CDR3: TGTGCCAGCAGCCAAGCTACTAGCGGGAGTTTTAAGCAGTACTTC.

V gene TRBV20-1 combines with J gene TRBJ2-1; 8 bases line up with TRBD2. Germline V gives CDR1 DFQATT, CDR2 SNEGSKA (reference sequence). The V gene end was trimmed by 5 bases and the J gene end by 6 bases; junction bases not matched to a gene: 9. CDR3 length equals 14 residues. The CDR3 DNA reads TGCAGTGCTCCGAGCGGGAGCTGGGGCAATGAGCAGTTCTTC. It codes for CSAPSGSWGNEQFF.